These 26 T cell receptor beta chains share one sample of origin, sequenced in a study of Graves' ophthalmopathy and Graves' hyperthyroidism. Researchers took RNA transcripts and amplified TCR beta CDR3 regions from them. Second-round multiplex PCR followed a first-round RT-PCR using HTBI primers. TCRdb called the multiplex PCR reads again in MiXCR, with one record for every CDR3 protein. The repertoire includes 680,000 or so distinct CDR3 sequences, 22% of them detected once, and around 6.5% sits in the top ten. Material: peripheral blood. These receptor sequences come from a woman between 18 and 30 years old with stable Graves' hyperthyroidism. Some clones in this sample may be carry-over from other donors' samples.

Many counts were recorded for this clonotype. The gene calls are TRBV6-5 and TRBJ1-1; D gene uncertain. Germline CDR1 and CDR2: MNHEY and SVGAGI. The CDR3 consists of 15 residues. The V end lost 2 bases, the J end lost 1 base, and 11 bases lay between the germline ends. As DNA, the CDR3 is TGTGCCAGCAGTTACGCAAAGGTGGGGAACACTGAAGCTTTCTTT. Encoded protein: CASSYAKVGNTEAFF.

This clonotype has ten or more counts. The chain joins TRBV10-3 to TRBJ1-1, with TRBD1 identical over 8 bases. The V gene end was trimmed by 6 bases and the J gene end by 0 bases; junction bases not matched to a gene: 3. The CDR3 consists of 14 residues. From germline, CDR1 is ENHRY and CDR2 SYGVKD. In DNA, the CDR3 is TGTGCCATCAGCGCGGACAGGGTGAACACTGAAGCTTTCTTT. Residues: CAISADRVNTEAFF.

This clonotype was observed at least ten times. The V gene is TRBV6-1, the J gene TRBJ1-5; D is undetermined. CDR1 is MNHNS, CDR2 SASEGT, per germline. V dropped 0 bases and J dropped 7 bases, with 10 bases sitting between them. The length of the CDR3 is 14 residues. CDR3 sequence: CASSEAPGRQPQHF. In nucleotides, the CDR3 is TGTGCCAGCAGTGAAGCCCCGGGTCGGCAGCCCCAGCATTTT.

This clonotype was seen ten or more times. The rearrangement uses TRBV4-1 and TRBJ1-1; 9 nucleotides align to TRBD1. Trimming cost V 5 bases and J 5 bases; bases outside gene matches: 6. This CDR3 has 14 residues. Per the germline V gene, CDR1 is MGHRA and CDR2 is YSYEKL. DNA for the CDR3: TGCGCCAGCAGCTCGGACAGGGGAGGAACTGAAGCTTTCTTT. Amino acids: CASSSDRGGTEAFF.

This clonotype was seen once. This rearrangement joins TRBV5-1 to TRBJ2-7; D possibly corresponds to TRBD1 (5 bases). The V and J ends lost 4 bases and 4 bases respectively, with 12 bases between them. CDR1 is SGHRS, CDR2 YFSETQ, per germline. The CDR3 extends over 13 amino acids. The CDR3 reads CASSAFQGYEQYF. CDR3 nucleotide sequence: TGCGCCAGCAGCGCTTTCCAGGGATACGAGCAGTACTTC. The whole variable domain, filled in from reference TRBV5-1 and TRBJ2-7, reads KAGVTQTPRYLIKTRGQQVTLSCSPISGHRSVSWYQQTPGQGLQFLFEYFSETQRNKGNFPGRFSGRQFSNSRSEMNVSTLELGDSALYLCASSAFQGYEQYFGPGTRLTVT.

This clonotype was recorded at least ten times. The rearrangement links TRBV2 to TRBJ2-2, with 8 nucleotides matching TRBD2. Trimming took 5 bases from V and 4 from J; bases not matched to a gene: 3. The length of the CDR3 is 14 residues. CDR1 is SNHLY, CDR2 FYNNEI, per germline. DNA of the CDR3: TGTGCCAGCAGTCCCGGGGGGGCCACCGGGGAGCTGTTTTTT. Encoded protein: CASSPGGATGELFF. The entire variable domain, with the rest obtained from reference TRBV2 and TRBJ2-2, is as follows: EPEVTQTPSHQVTQMGQEVILRCVPISNHLYFYWYRQILGQKVEFLVSFYNNEISEKSEIFDDQFSVERPDGSNFTLKIRSTKLEDSAMYFCASSPGGATGELFFGEGSRLTVL.

With regard to this clonotype: Germline and junction disagree at one end, which may indicate a read error. This chain links TRBV15 with TRBJ1-1, with D maybe TRBD1 (5 bases). The CDR3 sequence is 14 residues long. Looked up from germline, CDR1 is LNHNV and CDR2 is YYDKDF (reference sequence). As DNA, the CDR3 is TGTGCCACCAGCATCAGGGCCCCTAACACTGAAGCTTCCTTT. Translating gives CATSIRAPNTEASF.

This clonotype was recorded at least ten times. The genes are TRBV6-2 or TRBV6-3 and TRBJ1-2; TRBD1 is a possible D gene (5 bases). The CDR3 totals 13 residues. Trimming left V 10 bases short and J 2 bases short, with 14 bases between. The germline V gene has CDR1 MNHEY and CDR2 SVGEGT. As DNA, the CDR3 is TGTGCCATAAGATGGGACGGGAACTATGGCTACACCTTC. Translating it yields CAIRWDGNYGYTF.

About this clonotype: This may stem from a read error, because a much larger clone lies one nucleotide away. This chain joins TRBV2 and TRBJ1-6; TRBD1 matches 9 bases. Germline lookup yields CDR1 SNHLY and CDR2 FYNNEI. This CDR3 region has 14 residues. The CDR3 loop is CASNTGTGNSPLNF. The CDR3 DNA reads TGTGCCAGCAATACCGGGACAGGGAATTCACCCCTCAACTTT.

This clonotype was detected many times. The chain carries TRBV12-3 or TRBV12-4 and TRBJ1-3, with unresolved D. The CDR3 is 13 residues long. V shed 3 bases and J shed 4 bases, with 7 bases lying between them. The CDR3 bases are TGTGCCAGCAGTTTCTGGGTCGGAAACACCATATATTTT. Translation gives CASSFWVGNTIYF.

There are many counts of this clonotype. V is TRBV28 and J is TRBJ2-7; D not resolved. In germline, CDR1 is MDHEN, CDR2 SYDVKM. V lost 3 bases to trimming and J lost 4 bases, with 13 bases between them. The CDR3 is 14 residues long. The CDR3 sequence: CASSLAGLYYEQYF. The CDR3 DNA is TGTGCCAGCAGTTTGGCCGGGTTGTATTACGAGCAGTACTTC. The whole variable domain, remainder taken from reference TRBV28 and TRBJ2-7, is DVKVTQSSRYLVKRTGEKVFLECVQDMDHENMFWYRQDPGLGLRLIYFSYDVKMKEKGDIPEGYSVSREKKERFSLILESASTNQTSMYLCASSLAGLYYEQYFGPGTRLTVT.

The sample holds many counts of this clonotype. The chain recombines TRBV5-1 with TRBJ2-7, with 7 bases fitting TRBD1. Germline-derived CDR1 and CDR2 are SGHRS and YFSETQ. With V trimmed by 9 bases and J by 0 bases, 9 bases remained unmatched. CDR3 length: 14 amino acids. For the CDR3, the DNA is TGCGCCACCCAGAGGGACAGCAGCTCCTACGAGCAGTACTTC. This translates into CATQRDSSSYEQYF.

The gene calls are TRBV12-3 or TRBV12-4 and TRBJ1-1; no definite D call. V dropped 2 bases and J dropped 3 bases, with 10 bases sitting between them. CDR3 length equals 14 residues. The CDR3 loop reads CASSLRGVDTEAFF. CDR3 in DNA: TGTGCCAGCAGTTTAAGAGGTGTCGACACTGAAGCTTTCTTT.

This clonotype was recorded at least ten times. This chain joins TRBV6-1 and TRBJ2-5; D is unresolved. The CDR3 spans 14 residues. Trimming cost V 7 bases and J 2 bases, with 14 bases left between them. CDR1 and CDR2 from the germline V gene are MNHNS and SASEGT. The CDR3 nucleotides are TGTGCCAGCAAATCAGGCCACTTACAAGAGACCCAGTACTTC. Encoded protein: CASKSGHLQETQYF.

Points on this clonotype: This clone may be a read error of a much larger clone one base away. The missing conserved phenylalanine or tryptophan at the end of this CDR3 makes a read error likely. The rearrangement links TRBV28 to TRBJ1-2; D unresolved. V was cut by 6 bases and J by 0 bases, with 14 bases left in between. The CDR3 has 15 amino acids. In germline, CDR1 is MDHEN, CDR2 SYDVKM. Here the CDR3 reads CASSLSMTTNYGYTV. CDR3 nucleotides: TGTGCCAGCAGCCTTTCCATGACAACTAACTATGGCTACACCGTC.

CDR3 protein: CASTGAAQPFSYEQYF. CDR3 coding DNA: TGTGCCAGCACCGGGGCGGCACAGCCTTTCTCCTACGAGCAGTACTTC. The chain couples TRBV2 to TRBJ2-7; D is tentatively TRBD1 or TRBD2 (5 bases each). Germline V lookup: CDR1 SNHLY, CDR2 FYNNEI. V lost 7 bases, J lost 0 bases, and 19 bases lay in between. The length of the CDR3 is 16 residues.

This clonotype was found many times. J is TRBJ1-2 and V is TRBV20-1; D ambiguous. CDR3 length: 11 amino acids. CDR1 and CDR2 (germline): DFQATT, SNEGSKA (reference sequence). V lost 5 bases, J lost 6 bases, and 10 bases lay in between. CDR3 coding DNA: TGCAGTGCTTACATCAGAAATGGCTACACCTTC. Protein product: CSAYIRNGYTF.

In this sample, this clonotype turned up many times. The V and J genes are TRBV27 and TRBJ2-5; D is perhaps TRBD1 (5 bases). The CDR3 spans 14 residues. The germline V gene encodes CDR1 MNHEY and CDR2 SMNVEV (reference sequence). V gave up 6 bases and J gave up 5 bases, with 16 bases separating them. CDR3 in DNA: TGTGCCAGCAGACCTTTGGGGCCCAGGGAGACCCAGTACTTC. Translating it yields CASRPLGPRETQYF.

This clonotype was seen only a few times. V and J are TRBV20-1 and TRBJ2-7, with 7 bases aligning to TRBD1. The CDR3 contains 15 residues. Trimming cost V 2 bases and J 2 bases; bases outside gene matches: 9. Germline V gene data show CDR1 as DFQATT and CDR2 as SNEGSKA (reference sequence). CDR3 sequence reads: CSARFYRDRAYEQYF. CDR3 nucleotide sequence: TGCAGTGCTAGATTTTATCGGGACAGAGCCTACGAGCAGTACTTC.

The CDR3 region is CASALQGNQPQHF. The CDR3 DNA reads as TGTGCCAGCGCCCTGCAGGGCAATCAGCCCCAGCATTTT. The rearrangement joins TRBV7-9 to TRBJ1-5; D remains ambiguous. Germline V lookup: CDR1 SEHNR, CDR2 FQNEAQ (reference sequence). This CDR3 spans 13 amino acids. The V and J ends lost 8 bases and 2 bases respectively, with 10 bases between them.

This clonotype was counted at least ten times. The V gene is TRBV12-3 or TRBV12-4, the J gene TRBJ1-1; tentatively, D is TRBD1 (5 bases). V shed 3 bases and J shed 0 bases, with 11 bases lying between them. CDR3 length: 15 amino acids. The CDR3 loop is CASSLSTGVNTEAFF. In DNA form, the CDR3 reads TGTGCCAGCAGTTTGTCGACGGGGGTGAACACTGAAGCTTTCTTT.

The gene calls are TRBV29-1 and TRBJ1-6; no reliable D call. The V gene's germline CDR1 is SQVTM and CDR2 ANQGSEA. This CDR3 is built from 14 residues. Trimming took 6 bases from V and 11 from J, leaving 20 bases between them. CDR3 sequence (DNA): TGCAGCGTGCTACTCGGGTCGCATGGGACACCCCTCCACTTT. Translation gives CSVLLGSHGTPLHF.

This clonotype was picked up many times. The V and J genes are TRBV11-2 and TRBJ2-5; 9 bases line up with TRBD2. Germline V gene lookup returns CDR1 SGHAT and CDR2 FQNNGV. V was clipped by 5 bases and J by 5 bases; unmatched bases: 9. This CDR3 spans 15 amino acids. CDR3 residues: CASSPMASGVETQYF. Here the CDR3 DNA reads TGTGCCAGCAGCCCCATGGCTAGCGGGGTTGAGACCCAGTACTTC.

This clonotype has ten or more counts. This rearrangement joins TRBV25-1 to TRBJ1-6; TRBD1 might be the D (6 bases). Trimming stripped 6 bases from V and 6 bases from J, with 15 bases between. In germline, CDR1 is MGHDK, CDR2 SYGVNS. CDR3 size: 15 residues. CDR3 loop: CASSLYGQSNSPLHF. The DNA for the CDR3 is TGTGCCAGCAGCCTCTATGGACAGAGTAATTCACCCCTCCACTTT. Full variable domain (outside the CDR3, taken from reference TRBV25-1 and TRBJ1-6): EADIYQTPRYLVIGTGKKITLECSQTMGHDKMYWYQQDPGMELHLIHYSYGVNSTEKGDLSSESTVSRIRTEHFPLTLESARPSHTSQYLCASSLYGQSNSPLHFGNGTRLTVT.

This clonotype was recorded many times. This chain uses TRBV20-1 with TRBJ1-5; D call uncertain. Germline values: CDR1 DFQATT, CDR2 SNEGSKA (reference sequence). This CDR3 comprises 13 residues. Trimming pared 1 base from V and 0 bases from J, leaving 4 bases between. The CDR3 DNA is TGCAGTGCTAGAGGGGGTAGCAATCAGCCCCAGCATTTT. It codes for CSARGGSNQPQHF.

This clonotype came up many times. The chain is built from TRBV28 and TRBJ2-7; 7 nucleotides match TRBD1. Losses at the gene ends were 6 bases for V and 7 bases for J; bases not matched to a gene: 6. This CDR3 comprises 12 residues. Germline CDR1 reads MDHEN; CDR2 reads SYDVKM. The CDR3 DNA reads as TGTGCCAGCAGGCTGACAGGGCGGGAGCAGTACTTC. Encoded protein: CASRLTGREQYF.